These 30 T cell receptor beta chains were all obtained from the same sample, sequenced in a study of T cells after yellow fever vaccination. TCRdb processed the 5' RACE reads anew with MiXCR; each CDR3 protein has one entry. Here the sample spans just over 250,000 distinct CDR3 sequences, around 4.9% being singletons. Sequencing was performed on CD4+ T cells sorted from PBMCs, taken on the day of the yellow fever booster vaccination. These TCRs come from a young man who received the YFV17D yellow fever vaccine.

In its sample, this clonotype was seen a few times. J is TRBJ2-2 and V is TRBV4-1; TRBD1 aligns across 8 bases. Germline CDR1 and CDR2: MGHRA and YSYEKL. This CDR3 spans 15 amino acids. The J segment lost 3 bases and the V segment lost 8 bases, leaving 8 bases of the junction unmatched. In DNA, the CDR3 is TGCGCCAGCCAGGACAGGGAAAAGGACACCGGGGAGCTGTTTTTT. As protein: CASQDREKDTGELFF.

V and J are TRBV6-5 and TRBJ2-7; 8 positions agree with TRBD2. The CDR3 covers 14 residues. Germline assignment: CDR1 MNHEY and CDR2 SVGAGI. The ends lost 6 bases at V and 0 bases at J; junction bases unmatched: 4. Written as DNA, the CDR3 is TGTGCCAGCAGCAGGACTAGCAGCTCCTACGAGCAGTACGTC. Its translation: CASSRTSSSYEQYV.

This clonotype was counted between two and nine times. This sequence joins TRBV7-2 and TRBJ1-4, with no clear D. The V end lost 2 bases, the J end lost 0 bases, and 7 bases lay between the germline ends. Germline V gives CDR1 SGHTA, CDR2 FQGNSA. CDR3 length equals 15 residues. The CDR3 region has the DNA TGTGCCAGCAGCTTATCCTTTACAACTAATGAAAAACTGTTTTTT. Residues: CASSLSFTTNEKLFF.

In its sample, this clonotype was seen a few times. CDR3 protein: CASSPPNDRDTQYF. CDR3 coding DNA: TGTGCCAGCTCACCCCCGAACGACAGGGATACGCAGTATTTT. The V and J genes are TRBV18 and TRBJ2-3; weak D call: TRBD1 (6 bases). This CDR3 has 14 residues. Germline V gives CDR1 KGHSH, CDR2 LQKENI. V gave up 3 bases and J gave up 6 bases, with 13 bases separating them. Looking up the rest from reference TRBV18 and TRBJ2-3 gives the full variable domain: NAGVMQNPRHLVRRRGQEARLRCSPMKGHSHVYWYRQLPEEGLKFMVYLQKENIIDESGMPKERFSAEFPKEGPSILRIQQVVRGDSAAYFCASSPPNDRDTQYFGPGTRLTVL.

V usage is TRBV19 and J usage is TRBJ1-6; 7 nucleotides align to TRBD1. CDR3 length: 12 residues. With V trimmed by 5 bases and J by 14 bases, 6 bases remained unmatched. CDR1 and CDR2 (germline): LNHDA, SQIVND (reference sequence). The CDR3 loop is CASSEPTGALHF. DNA for the CDR3: TGTGCCAGTAGTGAACCCACAGGGGCCCTCCACTTT. Filled out from reference TRBV19 and TRBJ1-6, the complete variable domain reads DGGITQSPKYLFRKEGQNVTLSCEQNLNHDAMYWYRQDPGQGLRLIYYSQIVNDFQKGDIAEGYSVSREKKESFPLTVTSAQKNPTAFYLCASSEPTGALHFGNGTRLTVT.

In this sample, this clonotype turned up a few times. The J gene is TRBJ1-1, the V gene TRBV4-2; 9 bases line up with TRBD1. CDR3 length: 16 amino acids. J gave up 1 base and V 1 base, and 4 bases lay outside the gene matches. Germline CDR1 is LGHNA and CDR2 is YNFKEQ. The CDR3 nucleotides are TGTGCCAGCAGCCAAGCCGGGACAGGGAGGAACACTGAAGCTTTCTTT. Amino acids: CASSQAGTGRNTEAFF.

This clonotype was seen a handful of times. The chain is built from TRBV18 and TRBJ1-2, with 7 nucleotides matching TRBD1. CDR1 and CDR2 from the germline V gene are KGHSH and LQKENI. The CDR3 is 14 residues long. V was clipped by 3 bases and J by 4 bases; unmatched bases: 5. CDR3 bases: TGTGCCAGCTCACCCGGACAGGAATCCTATGGCTACACCTTC. Its translation: CASSPGQESYGYTF.

This clonotype was counted between two and nine times. The V call is TRBV20-1, the J call TRBJ1-1; tentatively, D is TRBD1 (6 bases). This CDR3 is built from 14 residues. V dropped 1 base and J dropped 4 bases, with 13 bases sitting between them. Germline CDR1 is DFQATT and CDR2 is SNEGSKA (reference sequence). In DNA form, the CDR3 reads TGCAGTGCTAGAGGGGACAAGGGCGGCACTGAAGCTTTCTTT. Its protein is CSARGDKGGTEAFF.

This clonotype was seen a few times. V and J are TRBV7-2 and TRBJ2-3; 12 bases are shared with TRBD2. CDR1 is SGHTA and CDR2 is FQGNSA in the germline V gene. V shed 5 bases and J 7 bases; nucleotides not matched to a gene: 10. CDR3 size: 16 residues. Here the CDR3 reads CASSPGGLAGTHTQYF. The DNA of the CDR3 is TGTGCCAGCAGCCCGGGAGGACTAGCGGGGACTCATACGCAGTATTTT.

This clonotype was picked up many times. V and J are TRBV20-1 and TRBJ1-2; D unresolved. The germline V gene encodes CDR1 DFQATT and CDR2 SNEGSKA (reference sequence). The CDR3 runs to 14 residues. The V end was cut by 1 base, the J end by 2 bases, with 11 bases between. CDR3 coding DNA: TGCAGTGCTAGAGTCCCGGGCGGGAACTATGGCTACACCTTC. This sequence encodes CSARVPGGNYGYTF.

This clonotype came up a few times. The chain is built from TRBV20-1 and TRBJ2-2, with TRBD2 identical over 13 bases. Losses at the gene ends were 6 bases for V and 1 base for J; bases not matched to a gene: 5. This CDR3 contains 16 residues. Germline-derived CDR1 and CDR2 are DFQATT and SNEGSKA (reference sequence). CDR3 in amino acids: CSARRTSGGNTGELFF. CDR3 in DNA: TGCAGTGCGAGACGGACTAGCGGGGGGAACACCGGGGAGCTGTTTTTT.

This clonotype turned up a few times. The chain has TRBV6-6 and TRBJ1-2; D possibly corresponds to TRBD1 (5 bases). The CDR3 sequence is 15 residues long. V was clipped by 2 bases and J by 5 bases, with 15 bases between them. Germline V gene lookup returns CDR1 MNHNY and CDR2 SVGAGI (reference sequence). In DNA, the CDR3 is TGTGCCAGCAGTTACCCCGCGGGGGGAACGTATGGCTACACCTTC. It is translated as CASSYPAGGTYGYTF.

Ten or more counts support this clonotype. V and J are TRBV5-5 and TRBJ2-7; 7 nucleotides match TRBD2. Unmatched junction bases numbered 17, after V lost 2 bases and J lost 3 bases. Germline V lookup: CDR1 SGHKS, CDR2 YYEKEE (reference sequence). This CDR3 spans 18 amino acids. CDR3 sequence (DNA): TGTGCCAGCAGCTTTCGAGACAGTCGGCTAGCGGACTTCTACGAGCAGTACTTC. Protein sequence: CASSFRDSRLADFYEQYF.

This clonotype came up a few times. The rearrangement uses TRBV28 and TRBJ1-6; D not certain. This CDR3 contains 17 residues. Germline values: CDR1 MDHEN, CDR2 SYDVKM. Trimming took off 4 bases at V and 7 bases at J, with 20 bases between the two ends. The CDR3 is CASSSPGEDVGNSPLHF. CDR3 DNA sequence: TGTGCCAGCAGTTCCCCCGGCGAGGATGTAGGGAATTCACCCCTCCACTTT. Full variable domain (remainder filled in from reference TRBV28 and TRBJ1-6): DVKVTQSSRYLVKRTGEKVFLECVQDMDHENMFWYRQDPGLGLRLIYFSYDVKMKEKGDIPEGYSVSREKKERFSLILESASTNQTSMYLCASSSPGEDVGNSPLHFGNGTRLTVT.

V is TRBV9 and J is TRBJ2-5; perhaps TRBD1 as D (6 bases). From germline, CDR1 is SGDLS and CDR2 YYNGEE. Trimming took off 0 bases at V and 2 bases at J, with 8 bases between the two ends. This CDR3 is built from 14 residues. The CDR3, as DNA: TGTGCCAGCAGCGTAGCGGACAGTCAAGAGACCCAGTACTTC. Residues: CASSVADSQETQYF.

CDR3 sequence: CASRQSRSSYNEQFF. CDR3 DNA: TGTGCCAGTAGACAATCCAGGAGCTCCTACAATGAGCAGTTCTTC. V is TRBV19 and J is TRBJ2-1; no definite D call. The CDR3 totals 15 residues. The germline CDR1 and CDR2 sequences are LNHDA and SQIVND (reference sequence). Trimming cost V 6 bases and J 0 bases, with 12 bases left between them.

This clonotype was seen a handful of times. The chain has TRBV20-1 and TRBJ1-1; 11 nucleotides agree with TRBD1. Per germline, CDR1 DFQATT and CDR2 SNEGSKA (reference sequence). The CDR3 is 13 amino acids. V lost 6 bases, J lost 2 bases, and 2 bases stayed unmatched. In DNA form, the CDR3 reads TGCAGTGCGGACAGGGGGCTTAACACTGAAGCTTTCTTT. This sequence encodes CSADRGLNTEAFF.

This clonotype was counted many times. This chain connects TRBV28 to TRBJ1-5, with 11 bases fitting TRBD1. V gave up 6 bases and J gave up 9 bases; unmatched junction bases: 4. The CDR3 consists of 13 residues. Germline V gene lookup returns CDR1 MDHEN and CDR2 SYDVKM. CDR3 protein: CASSGQGARPQHF. CDR3 sequence (DNA): TGTGCCAGCAGCGGACAGGGGGCGCGGCCCCAGCATTTT.

The chain is built from TRBV6-5 and TRBJ2-5, with TRBD1 matching over 7 bases. The CDR3 extends over 14 amino acids. In germline, CDR1 is MNHEY, CDR2 SVGAGI. J was trimmed by 2 bases and V by 0 bases; bases with no gene match: 0. CDR3 region: CASSYSGQQETQYF. Here the CDR3 DNA reads TGTGCCAGCAGTTACTCGGGACAGCAAGAGACCCAGTACTTC.

This clonotype came up many times. The genes are TRBV5-5 and TRBJ1-6; the D is unclear. The CDR3 contains 12 residues. Germline values: CDR1 SGHKS, CDR2 YYEKEE (reference sequence). The V and J ends lost 1 base and 9 bases respectively, with 5 bases between them. As DNA, the CDR3 is TGTGCCAGCAGCTTGTACACTTCACCCCTCCACTTT. It specifies CASSLYTSPLHF.

This clonotype was picked up many times. The rearrangement links TRBV11-2 to TRBJ2-3, with 11 bases aligning to TRBD2. V gave up 5 bases and J gave up 4 bases; unmatched junction bases: 5. This CDR3 has 15 residues. Looked up from germline, CDR1 is SGHAT and CDR2 is FQNNGV. Here the CDR3 reads CASSGGLAVADTQYF. The DNA of the CDR3 is TGTGCCAGCAGCGGGGGACTAGCGGTCGCAGATACGCAGTATTTT.

Many counts were recorded for this clonotype. This chain connects TRBV3-1 to TRBJ2-3, with a weak D call TRBD2 (6 bases). V was pared by 5 bases and J by 4 bases, with 10 bases between. CDR3 length equals 13 residues. Germline V CDR1 and CDR2: LGHDT, YNNKEL (reference sequence). CDR3 amino acids: CASSAPGADTQYF. CDR3 nucleotide sequence: TGTGCCAGCAGCGCGCCGGGGGCAGATACGCAGTATTTT.

Notes on this clonotype: A read error may explain this, as a much larger clone is one base away. The rearrangement joins TRBV7-2 to TRBJ2-3; 8 nucleotides align to TRBD1. The CDR3 is 15 amino acids. Germline V gene data show CDR1 as SGHTA and CDR2 as FQGNSA. The CDR3 here is CASSQDRVSTDTQNF. The DNA for the CDR3 is TGTGCCAGCAGCCAGGACAGGGTGAGCACAGATACGCAGAATTTT.

The chain employs TRBV28 and TRBJ2-5; D might be TRBD2 (5 bases). The CDR3 loop spans 13 amino acids. CDR1 is MDHEN and CDR2 is SYDVKM in the germline V gene. V was clipped by 6 bases and J by 0 bases, with 8 bases between them. The CDR3 sequence is CASRLEYQETQYF. CDR3 bases: TGTGCCAGCAGACTAGAGTACCAAGAGACCCAGTACTTC.

Many counts were recorded for this clonotype. The genes are TRBV29-1 and TRBJ2-5, with D hard to call. The length of the CDR3 is 11 residues. Germline-derived CDR1 and CDR2 are SQVTM and ANQGSEA. With 4 bases removed from V and 5 bases from J, the gap between germline ends came to 8 bases. CDR3 nucleotide sequence: TGCAGCGTTGGGGTCACGGAGACCCAGTACTTC. Translation gives CSVGVTETQYF.

Only a few counts were recorded for this clonotype. The genes are TRBV4-1 and TRBJ2-1, with D unclear. Trimming stripped 1 base from V and 9 bases from J, with 10 bases between. The length of the CDR3 is 13 residues. Germline CDR1 is MGHRA and CDR2 is YSYEKL. CDR3 sequence: CASSQVLRPEQFF. In DNA form, the CDR3 reads TGCGCCAGCAGCCAAGTACTGAGGCCTGAGCAGTTCTTC.

Of note for this clonotype: The junction departs from the called germline gene at one end, perhaps through a read error. The chain uses TRBV20-1 and TRBJ2-7; 8 nucleotides match TRBD2. The germline V gene has CDR1 DFQATT and CDR2 SNEGSKA (reference sequence). The CDR3 has 11 amino acids. Here the CDR3 reads CSARDRGGPSF. The DNA of the CDR3 is TGCAGTGCTAGAGATCGCGGGGGGCCATCCTTC.

About this clonotype itself: A much larger clonotype is one base distant, so this may be a read error. The V gene is TRBV5-4, the J gene TRBJ2-1; D gene unclear. Germline V CDR1 and CDR2: SGHNT, YYREEE (reference sequence). This CDR3 contains 11 residues. The ends were cut back, 0 bases at V and 5 bases at J, with 0 bases in the middle. The CDR3 DNA follows: TGTGCCAGCAGCTTGGACAATGAGCAGTTCTTC. It yields the protein CASSLDNEQFF.

J is TRBJ1-5 and V is TRBV5-1, with a possible D match to TRBD1 (6 bases). Germline V CDR1 and CDR2: SGHRS, YFSETQ. The CDR3 runs 16 residues. Trimming stripped 4 bases from V and 2 bases from J, with 16 bases between. DNA for the CDR3: TGCGCCAGCAGCCCTGGGGGGGGCTTGGGCAATCAGCCCCAGCATTTT. Its protein is CASSPGGGLGNQPQHF.

V gene TRBV7-8 combines with J gene TRBJ1-4; D uncertain. This CDR3 contains 12 residues. Germline CDR1 is SGHVS and CDR2 is FQNEAQ. V lost 5 bases to trimming and J lost 6 bases, with 7 bases between them. This CDR3 is CASSRMDEKLFF. The CDR3 DNA is TGTGCCAGCAGCCGGATGGATGAAAAACTGTTTTTT. Filled out from reference TRBV7-8 and TRBJ1-4, the complete variable domain reads GAGVSQSPRYKVAKRGQDVALRCDPISGHVSLFWYQQALGQGPEFLTYFQNEAQLDKSGLPSDRFFAERPEGSVSTLKIQRTQQEDSAVYLCASSRMDEKLFFGSGTQLSVL.